Presented here are 17 T cell receptor beta chains from one specimen sequenced in a study of identical twins. TCRdb redid the calling of the 5' RACE reads with MiXCR, one entry per CDR3 protein. The table lists 450,000 or so distinct CDR3 sequences, roughly an eighth of them singletons. The same data also contributed to another study, on yellow fever vaccine responses in identical twins.

Source material: CD4+ T cells sorted from blood. All receptors come from a young woman in good health.

This clonotype was seen a few times. The chain has TRBV28 and TRBJ2-5, with 8 bases identical to TRBD1. Per the germline V gene, CDR1 is MDHEN and CDR2 is SYDVKM. The CDR3 is 15 amino acids. V was clipped by 8 bases and J by 7 bases; unmatched bases: 15. This CDR3 is CASGVGQGAVGTQYF. The DNA of the CDR3 is TGTGCCAGCGGAGTTGGGCAGGGGGCAGTCGGGACCCAGTACTTC. The entire variable domain, with the rest obtained from reference TRBV28 and TRBJ2-5, is as follows: DVKVTQSSRYLVKRTGEKVFLECVQDMDHENMFWYRQDPGLGLRLIYFSYDVKMKEKGDIPEGYSVSREKKERFSLILESASTNQTSMYLCASGVGQGAVGTQYFGPGTRLLVL.

This clonotype was seen ten or more times. The V and J genes are TRBV12-3 or TRBV12-4 and TRBJ2-1; 8 bases line up with TRBD2. After removal of 7 bases from V and 10 bases from J, the junction contained 9 bases not matched to a gene. This CDR3 has 13 residues. CDR3 loop: CASTSGGAIEQFF. The CDR3 bases are TGTGCCAGCACTTCCGGGGGGGCTATCGAGCAGTTCTTC.

The DNA for the CDR3 is TGTGCCATGACCTACAGGGTCGGGGGCGAGCAGTACTTC. It is translated as CAMTYRVGGEQYF. The V call is TRBV10-3, the J call TRBJ2-7; tentatively, D is TRBD1 or TRBD2 (6 bases each). The ends were cut back, 9 bases at V and 6 bases at J, with 18 bases in the middle. The CDR3 length is 13 residues. Germline V gene lookup returns CDR1 ENHRY and CDR2 SYGVKD.

The table lists this clonotype with many counts. V and J are TRBV7-2 and TRBJ2-2; D is perhaps TRBD2 (5 bases). Trimming took off 2 bases at V and 1 base at J, with 11 bases between the two ends. This CDR3 contains 16 residues. The germline V gene encodes CDR1 SGHTA and CDR2 FQGNSA. The CDR3 nucleotides read TGTGCCAGCAGCTTAATAAGCGGATTGAACACCGGGGAGCTGTTTTTT. It yields the protein CASSLISGLNTGELFF. Full variable domain (missing parts from reference TRBV7-2 and TRBJ2-2): GAGVSQSPSNKVTEKGKDVELRCDPISGHTALYWYRQSLGQGLEFLIYFQGNSAPDKSGLPSDRFSAERTGGSVSTLTIQRTQQEDSAVYLCASSLISGLNTGELFFGEGSRLTVL.

This clonotype was seen more than once but under ten times. One end of the junction does not line up with germline, which may come from a read error. The chain combines TRBV5-6 with TRBJ2-7; D is ambiguous. The CDR3 is 13 amino acids. Germline V CDR1 and CDR2: SGHDT, YYEEEE. As DNA, the CDR3 is TGTGCCAGCAGCTTGGACCCGTCCTCCGAGCAGTACTTC. Protein product: CASSLDPSSEQYF.

This clonotype was recorded a few times. This chain connects TRBV24-1 to TRBJ2-3, with 10 bases matching TRBD1. The CDR3 spans 15 residues. The germline CDR1 and CDR2 sequences are KGHDR and SFDVKD. V lost 9 bases, J lost 4 bases, and 9 bases stayed unmatched. DNA of the CDR3: TGTGCCACCTCGGTGGGACAGGGGAGCGCAGATACGCAGTATTTT. Translated: CATSVGQGSADTQYF.

The J gene is TRBJ2-7, the V gene TRBV2, with 7 bases matching TRBD1. Germline V gene sequence: CDR1 SNHLY, CDR2 FYNNEI. Unmatched junction bases numbered 8, after V lost 6 bases and J lost 6 bases. The CDR3 extends over 13 amino acids. CDR3 sequence: CASSPRTGSEQYF. The CDR3 DNA sequence: TGTGCCAGCAGCCCCCGGACAGGATCCGAGCAGTACTTC.

V and J are TRBV29-1 and TRBJ2-7; D is perhaps TRBD1 (5 bases). This CDR3 is built from 12 residues. The ends were cut back, 4 bases at V and 2 bases at J, with 9 bases in the middle. CDR1 is SQVTM and CDR2 is ANQGSEA in the germline V gene. Written as DNA, the CDR3 is TGCAGCGTTGTGGCAGGGACCTACGAGCAGTACTTC. Its protein is CSVVAGTYEQYF.

This clonotype was observed at least ten times. The chain uses TRBV12-3 or TRBV12-4 and TRBJ2-1; D may be TRBD1 or TRBD2 (5 bases each). The length of the CDR3 is 14 residues. Trimming stripped 8 bases from V and 3 bases from J, with 14 bases between. This chain's CDR3 is CASALGAYYNEQFF. The CDR3 DNA reads TGTGCCAGCGCACTCGGGGCATACTACAATGAGCAGTTCTTC.

This chain links TRBV5-4 with TRBJ2-1; 13 positions match TRBD2. The CDR3 is 17 amino acids. V was pared by 4 bases and J by 4 bases, with 8 bases of the junction left unmatched. CDR1 and CDR2 (germline): SGHNT, YYREEE (reference sequence). The CDR3 coding sequence is TGTGCCAGCAGCCCGACTAGCGGGGGGTCTGGTTACAATGAGCAGTTCTTC. Its translation: CASSPTSGGSGYNEQFF.

The V and J genes are TRBV3-1 and TRBJ2-3; D is undetermined. CDR3 size: 14 residues. V was trimmed by 6 bases and J by 3 bases, leaving 13 bases between them. Germline CDR1 is LGHDT and CDR2 is YNNKEL (reference sequence). In nucleotides, the CDR3 is TGTGCCAGCAGGCCGGGCCCTTGGACAGATACGCAGTATTTT. Residues: CASRPGPWTDTQYF.

The chain combines TRBV7-3 with TRBJ2-1; D possibly uses TRBD1 or TRBD2 (6 bases each). Deletions cut 4 bases from V and 2 bases from J, with 15 bases between. CDR3 length: 16 amino acids. CDR1 and CDR2 from the germline V gene are SGHTA and FQGTGA. CDR3 amino acids: CASSYLSGATYNEQFF. The CDR3 DNA follows: TGTGCCAGCAGCTACCTATCGGGGGCGACCTACAATGAGCAGTTCTTC.

This clonotype has more than one count but fewer than ten. This sequence joins TRBV28 and TRBJ1-1, with D unclear. This CDR3 region has 13 residues. V was clipped by 2 bases and J by 2 bases, with 6 bases between them. Germline loops: CDR1 MDHEN, CDR2 SYDVKM. Here the CDR3 reads CASSLPRNTEAFF. The DNA of the CDR3 is TGTGCCAGCAGTTTACCCAGAAACACTGAAGCTTTCTTT.

A note on this clonotype: Compared with germline, one end of the junction differs, possibly owing to a read error. V is TRBV7-9 and J is TRBJ2-7, with D possibly being TRBD1 (6 bases). The CDR3 sequence is 11 residues long. Germline CDR1 and CDR2: SEHNR and FQNEAQ (reference sequence). The CDR3 loop is CASSLDDRWSF. The CDR3 DNA reads TGTGCCAGCAGCTTAGATGACAGGTGGAGCTTC.

A note on this clonotype: One end of the junction varies from germline; a read error may be responsible. This rearrangement joins TRBV11-2 to TRBJ2-4; D ambiguous. The CDR3 sequence is 19 residues long. Germline V lookup: CDR1 SGHAT, CDR2 FQNNGV. The CDR3 spells CASSPKPTSERRAKSIQYF. DNA of the CDR3: TGTGCCAGCAGCCCCAAGCCCACCTCGGAGAGGAGAGCCAAAAGCATTCAGTACTTC.

The chain has TRBV7-8 and TRBJ2-1; D not resolved. This CDR3 comprises 15 residues. Trimming removed 4 bases from V and 0 bases from J, with 10 bases in between. Germline loops: CDR1 SGHVS, CDR2 FQNEAQ. The CDR3 DNA is TGTGCCAGCAGCTGGACCCCGAGCTCCTACAATGAGCAGTTCTTC. Protein product: CASSWTPSSYNEQFF.

This clonotype was counted between two and nine times. The V call is TRBV12-3 or TRBV12-4, the J call TRBJ2-7; 9 bases match TRBD1. With V trimmed by 5 bases and J by 2 bases, 13 bases remained unmatched. The CDR3 contains 17 residues. The CDR3 DNA is TGTGCCAGCAGTCAAAAACCCCGGGACAGGGAGCCCTACGAGCAGTACTTC. Protein sequence: CASSQKPRDREPYEQYF.